The clone carrying this T cell receptor (beta chain) has at least ten counts. The data were obtained in a study of T cells after yellow fever vaccination. The CDR3 covers 16 residues. With 0 bases removed from V and 10 bases from J, the gap between germline ends came to 19 bases. Looked up from germline, CDR1 is MGHRA and CDR2 is YSYEKL. TCRdb independently ran MiXCR on the 5' RACE reads; one entry per CDR3 protein. The data contain approximately 110,000 distinct CDR3 sequences, nearly 7.5% of them singletons. The material was CD4+ T cells sorted from PBMCs, obtained around 10 days after the first yellow fever vaccination. V usage is TRBV4-1 and J usage is TRBJ2-1; D may be TRBD2 (5 bases). The clonotype comes from a man in his late teens or twenties who received the YFV17D yellow fever vaccine. The CDR3 DNA sequence: TGCGCCAGCAGCCAAGAAGCTCGGACTCTCTTCGAGGAGCAGTTCTTC. Its translation: CASSQEARTLFEEQFF.